These T cell receptor beta chains were read from a single sample in a study of blood T cell repertoires in COVID-19. Profiled with immunoSEQ multiplex PCR; TCRdb holds only in-frame clones, not every one. The sample lists around 250,000 clones; approximately 91% were seen once. Input material: PBMCs or T cells enriched from blood (not recorded which). The receptors here all came from a human donor in a cohort exposed to, infected with or recovered from COVID-19 (not recorded which). The donor label of this sample is uncertain. Each CDR3 is given without its conserved first and last residue. Fields, in order: V gene, J gene, CDR3 length, CDR3 protein.

TRBV12-3/TRBV12-4	TRBJ1-2	9	ASESIGGYT
TRBV5-1	TRBJ2-1	13	ASSHRLAGGHEQF
TRBV10-3	TRBJ1-5	13	AISESTGGGQPQH
TRBV3-1/TRBV3-2	TRBJ2-3	13	ASSQDLRGATTQY
TRBV4-1	TRBJ1-2	13	ASSQSQTGGRGYT
TRBV3-1/TRBV3-2	TRBJ2-3	10	ASSQERNTQY
TRBV5-1	TRBJ2-7	12	ASSLGQASYEQY
TRBV7-2	TRBJ2-7	11	ASSPPGRGLQY
TRBV24-1	TRBJ2-2	14	ATSDYRGLRTGELF
TRBV3-1/TRBV3-2	TRBJ2-1	12	ASSQVFGVNEQF
TRBV10-3	TRBJ1-1	15	APPSWGTGWLGTEAF
TRBV18	TRBJ1-1	11	ASSPLPGGEAF
TRBV10-3	TRBJ1-2	12	ATRTGGMDASYT
TRBV5-4	TRBJ2-1	14	ASSLAGASSYNEQF
TRBV5-4	TRBJ1-1	12	ASSLEGQGPYGF
TRBV7-9	TRBJ1-1	13	ASSLKGAMNTEAF
TRBV29-1	TRBJ1-1	11	SVCVQENTEAF
TRBV6-1	TRBJ1-2	16	ASSENRGRGQANYGYT
TRBV30	TRBJ1-1	12	AWSVQGLNTEAF
TRBV13	TRBJ2-1	20	ASSFSPFRDSSLRGLYNEQF
TRBV4-1	TRBJ2-7	13	ASSHPVTGNYEQY
TRBV9	TRBJ2-5	14	ASSPRGRSGGETQY
TRBV4-1	TRBJ2-1	13	ASSQDARGYNEQF
TRBV27	TRBJ2-2	10	ASSLGSRELF
TRBV30	TRBJ2-7	12	AWRRQGPLKEQY
TRBV11-1	TRBJ2-5	10	ASSRAGETQY
TRBV7-2	TRBJ1-4	10	ASSVYNEKLF
TRBV5-6	TRBJ2-1	9	ASSIETEQF
TRBV29-1	TRBJ2-7	9	SAQGSYEQY
TRBV6-2/TRBV6-3	TRBJ2-1	14	ASSRYSGPSYNEQF
TRBV19	TRBJ1-5	14	ASEGSGQGASQPQH
TRBV6-6	TRBJ1-2	11	ASSPDRGYGYT
TRBV5-1	TRBJ2-2	14	ASSLGDRGHPGELF
TRBV7-9	TRBJ1-4	11	ASSYDSNEKLF
TRBV3-1/TRBV3-2	TRBJ1-1	15	ASSLSRSRAANTEAF
TRBV14	TRBJ2-5	16	ASSQEGSGGGPEETQY
TRBV5-1	TRBJ2-1	14	ASSSLDGGSYNEQF
TRBV6-4	TRBJ2-2	11	ASSDTGTGELF
TRBV29-1	TRBJ1-1	11	SVENTRGQGAF